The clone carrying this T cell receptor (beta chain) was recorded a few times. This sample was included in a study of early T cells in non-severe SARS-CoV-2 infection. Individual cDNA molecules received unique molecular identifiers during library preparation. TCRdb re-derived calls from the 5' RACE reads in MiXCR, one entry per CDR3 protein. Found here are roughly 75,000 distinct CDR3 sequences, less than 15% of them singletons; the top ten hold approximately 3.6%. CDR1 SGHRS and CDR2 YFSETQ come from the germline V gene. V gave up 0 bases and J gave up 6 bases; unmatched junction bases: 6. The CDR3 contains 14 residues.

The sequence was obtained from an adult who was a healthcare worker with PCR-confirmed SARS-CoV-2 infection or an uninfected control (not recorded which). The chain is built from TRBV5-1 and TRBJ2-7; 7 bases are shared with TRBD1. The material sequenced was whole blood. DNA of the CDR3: TGCGCCAGCAGCTTGGCAGGGGGTCTACTCGAGCAGTACTTC. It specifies CASSLAGGLLEQYF.